Below, one T cell receptor (beta chain) is given with its context. These data originate in a study of blood T cell repertoires in COVID-19. Overall study: The United States, Italy and Spain supplied acute and convalescent COVID-19 samples. In each case, the material was cDNA or gDNA derived from T cells, B-cell-depleted T cells, or PBMCs.

Per the study methods: Reference gene primer amplification gave estimated nucleated cell counts. Data came from immunoSEQ multiplex PCR; TCRdb stores just in-frame clones and leaves some out. The V and J calls and the clone size are those of that table, but D and trimming were determined from the DNA. The sample has over 70,000 clones; over 70% are singletons. Sequenced sample: peripheral blood. The receptor's source is a man at least 80 years old with acute or convalescent COVID-19.

In nucleotides, the CDR3 is TGTGCCAGCTCACGGGACCGACAGGGGCAAGAGACCCAGTACTTC. Protein: CASSRDRQGQETQYF. The chain employs TRBV18 and TRBJ2-5; 8 nucleotides match TRBD1. The CDR3 runs 15 residues. V dropped 4 bases and J dropped 2; count of bases not matched to a gene: 6. The germline V gene encodes CDR1 KGHSH and CDR2 LQKENI.